The rows below give T cell receptor beta chains drawn from one sample of a study of shared clonotypes between healthy human individuals. Data came from immunoSEQ multiplex PCR; TCRdb stores just in-frame clones and leaves some out. The sample has fewer than 1 million clones; about 96% are singletons. The sequencing input was naive CD8+ T cells sorted from blood. These receptor sequences come from a man aged 25 to 40 in good health. The CDR3 runs from the conserved cysteine through the conserved F or W. A D gene is named only where the DNA matches it firmly. Expanded clones are given a class, and other clones once, few, many or no size at all.

J | D | V | size | CDR3 | DNA
TRBJ2-2 | . | TRBV1 | once | CTSSHQTSGTGELFF | TGCACCAGCAGCCACCAGACTAGCGGGACTGGGGAGCTGTTTTTT
TRBJ2-4 | . | TRBV6-6 | once | CASRTTSGDIQYF | TGTGCCAGCAGAACAACATCTGGGGACATTCAGTACTTC
TRBJ1-2 | TRBD1 | TRBV7-9 | . | CASIPTRDRPLGYTF | TGTGCCAGCATCCCCACCCGGGACAGGCCTTTAGGCTACACCTTC
TRBJ2-1 | TRBD1 | TRBV27 | . | CASSLTGTDTTHNEQFF | TGTGCCAGCAGTTTAACCGGGACAGACACTACCCACAATGAGCAGTTCTTC
TRBJ2-3 | . | TRBV7-9 | . | CASSSRAGYTDTQYF | TGTGCCAGCAGCTCCAGGGCGGGATACACAGATACGCAGTATTTT
TRBJ2-1 | . | TRBV5-1 | . | CASSWTASDEQFF | TGCGCCAGCAGCTGGACGGCCTCCGATGAGCAGTTCTTC
TRBJ2-7 | . | TRBV19 | . | CASSIATGASYEQYF | TGTGCCAGTAGTATAGCAACGGGTGCGTCCTACGAGCAGTACTTC
TRBJ2-1 | TRBD2 | TRBV29-1 | . | CSVESGTSGSEYNEQFF | TGCAGCGTTGAATCAGGGACTAGCGGGAGCGAATACAATGAGCAGTTCTTC
TRBJ1-1 | . | TRBV5-4 | . | CASMNTFNSEAFF | TGTGCCAGCATGAACACCTTTAACTCTGAAGCTTTCTTT
TRBJ2-1 | . | TRBV2 | . | CASSLSGLRLEEQFF | TGTGCCAGCTCGCTCTCGGGACTCCGCCTAGAAGAGCAGTTCTTC
TRBJ2-7 | . | TRBV14 | . | CASSQARAGLTYEQYF | TGTGCCAGCAGCCAGGCTCGGGCGGGGCTGACCTACGAGCAGTACTTC
TRBJ1-1 | TRBD1 | TRBV7-9 | . | CASSDLTGALSYEAFF | TGTGCCAGCAGCGACCTGACAGGGGCTCTATCCTATGAAGCTTTCTTT
TRBJ1-4 | . | TRBV7-8 | . | CASSFSEKLFF | TGTGCCAGCAGCTTTTCTGAAAAACTGTTTTTT
TRBJ2-1 | . | TRBV18 | . | CASSPPGTYNEQFF | TGTGCCAGCTCACCACCCGGGACGTACAATGAGCAGTTCTTC
TRBJ2-7 | TRBD1 | TRBV7-8 | once | CASSPYPHRGRFHEQYF | TGTGCCAGCAGCCCCTACCCACACAGGGGGCGATTTCACGAGCAGTACTTC
TRBJ1-1 | TRBD1 | TRBV27 | . | CASSIAGTGNTEAFF | TGTGCCAGCAGTATCGCCGGGACAGGGAACACTGAAGCTTTCTTT
TRBJ2-1 | . | TRBV7-3 | . | CASSPSGGDYEQFF | TGTGCCAGCAGCCCAAGCGGTGGAGACTATGAGCAGTTCTTC
TRBJ2-1 | . | TRBV7-9 | . | CASSPVQDYNEQFF | TGTGCCAGCAGCCCGGTACAGGATTACAATGAGCAGTTCTTC
TRBJ2-1 | TRBD2 | TRBV19 | . | CASSITSGSHNEQFF | TGTGCCAGTAGTATAACTAGCGGGAGTCACAATGAGCAGTTCTTC
TRBJ2-3 | . | TRBV7-8 | . | CASSLPRTKARTDTQYF | TGTGCCAGCAGCTTACCCAGGACTAAGGCACGGACAGATACGCAGTATTTT
TRBJ2-3 | . | TRBV29-1 | . | CSVSSDTQYF | TGCAGCGTTTCTTCAGATACGCAGTATTTT
TRBJ2-5 | TRBD1 | TRBV23-1 | . | CASSQLTGDSETQYF | TGCGCCAGCAGTCAATTAACAGGGGATTCAGAGACCCAGTACTTC
TRBJ2-7 | TRBD2 | TRBV6-6 | once | CASIRGRYEQYF | TGTGCCAGCATACGCGGGAGGTACGAGCAGTACTTC
TRBJ2-1 | TRBD2 | TRBV10-3 | . | CATTGTSGINEQFF | TGTGCCACCACCGGGACTAGCGGGATCAATGAGCAGTTCTTC
TRBJ2-1 | TRBD2 | TRBV27 | once | CASSLRTSGSGEQFF | TGTGCCAGCAGTTTAAGGACTAGCGGGAGTGGTGAGCAGTTCTTC
TRBJ2-1 | TRBD1 | TRBV6-1 | . | CASSEAYRDRGRNEQFF | TGTGCCAGCAGTGAAGCATACCGGGACAGGGGAAGAAATGAGCAGTTCTTC
TRBJ2-3 | TRBD1 | TRBV5-1 | . | CASSYRTGSTDTQYF | TGCGCCAGCAGCTACCGGACAGGCAGCACAGATACGCAGTATTTT
TRBJ1-2 | . | TRBV9 | once | CASSGYRDLGYGYTF | TGTGCCAGCAGCGGATACAGGGACCTCGGCTATGGCTACACCTTC
TRBJ2-1 | . | TRBV7-3 | . | CASSLSTSNEQFF | TGTGCCAGCAGCCTAAGTACTAGCAATGAGCAGTTCTTC
TRBJ2-5 | TRBD1 | TRBV11-2 | . | CASSRLQGARTQYF | TGTGCCAGCAGCCGATTACAGGGGGCGAGGACCCAGTACTTC
TRBJ2-3 | TRBD2 | TRBV12-5 | . | CASGKGGRFRGDTQYF | TGTGCTAGTGGTAAGGGCGGGAGGTTTAGAGGAGATACGCAGTATTTT
TRBJ1-2 | . | TRBV30 | . | CAWRAGAGYGYTF | TGTGCCTGGAGAGCAGGGGCAGGTTATGGCTACACCTTC
TRBJ2-1 | TRBD2 | TRBV2 | . | CASSPLAGEFSYNEQFF | TGTGCCAGCAGCCCACTAGCGGGAGAGTTTTCCTACAATGAGCAGTTCTTC
TRBJ2-7 | . | TRBV30 | . | CAWTVGFAYEQYF | TGTGCCTGGACGGTAGGGTTCGCCTACGAGCAGTACTTC
TRBJ2-3 | . | TRBV18 | . | CASSPGYGHTDTQYF | TGTGCCAGCTCACCGGGATACGGTCACACAGATACGCAGTATTTT
TRBJ2-5 | . | TRBV6-5 | once | CASSYSGEEETQYF | TGTGCCAGCAGTTACTCAGGGGAAGAAGAGACCCAGTACTTC